The T cell receptor (beta chain) described here comes from a study of cytomegalovirus exposure and HLA in healthy donors. This PCR relied on a set of 60 Vbeta primers and 13 Jbeta primers. Sequencing was performed with immunoSEQ multiplex PCR; in TCRdb, only in-frame clones are kept and a portion is missing. The sample comprises about 60,000 clones, approximately 71% of which are singletons, and about 35% rests with the top ten. V shed 0 bases and J 7 bases; nucleotides not matched to a gene: 13. The germline gives CDR1 MGHRA, CDR2 YSYEKL. The CDR3 runs to 17 residues. Overall study results and limits: Reportedly, fewer N-insertions than the approximately 610-donor mean appeared in an Asian-associated ancestry cluster in a later analysis. HLA alleles were associated with 16,000 or so TCR beta sequences in a later analysis at 0.05 false discovery rate. TRBV6-2, TRBV6-3 and some other V segments were excluded as indistinguishable.

Comments on this clone: Its target is unknown.

Healthy bone marrow donors formed the donor group. Sequenced sample: PBMCs. V gene TRBV4-1 combines with J gene TRBJ2-7; 9 positions match TRBD2. The receptor was derived from a man aged 40-49 years in good health and CMV-seropositive. CDR3 sequence: CASSQDSGTSGQREQYF. For the CDR3, the DNA is TGCGCCAGCAGCCAAGATTCCGGAACTAGCGGGCAGCGGGAGCAGTACTTC.